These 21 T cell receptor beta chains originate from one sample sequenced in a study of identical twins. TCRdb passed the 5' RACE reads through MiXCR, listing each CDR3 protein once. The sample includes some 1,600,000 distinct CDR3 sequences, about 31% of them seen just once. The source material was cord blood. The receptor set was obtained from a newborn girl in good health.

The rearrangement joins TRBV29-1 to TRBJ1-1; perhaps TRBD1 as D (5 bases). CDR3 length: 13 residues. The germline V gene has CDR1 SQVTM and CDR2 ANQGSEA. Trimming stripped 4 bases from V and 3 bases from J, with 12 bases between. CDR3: CSVVYRRDTEAFF. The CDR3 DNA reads TGCAGCGTTGTATACAGGCGGGACACTGAAGCTTTCTTT.

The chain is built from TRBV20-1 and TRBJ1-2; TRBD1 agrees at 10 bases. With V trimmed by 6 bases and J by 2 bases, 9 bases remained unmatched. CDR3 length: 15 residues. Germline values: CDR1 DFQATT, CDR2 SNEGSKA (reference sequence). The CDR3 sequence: CSASGTGVLNYGYTF. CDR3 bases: TGCAGTGCATCCGGGACAGGGGTTTTGAACTATGGCTACACCTTC.

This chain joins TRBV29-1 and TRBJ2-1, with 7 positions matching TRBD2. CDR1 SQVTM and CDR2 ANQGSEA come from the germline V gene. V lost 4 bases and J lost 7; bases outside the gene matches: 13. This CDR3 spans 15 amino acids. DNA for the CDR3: TGCAGCGTTGGTTATGGCGGGGGTTCCAGGAATGAGCAGTTCTTC. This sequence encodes CSVGYGGGSRNEQFF.

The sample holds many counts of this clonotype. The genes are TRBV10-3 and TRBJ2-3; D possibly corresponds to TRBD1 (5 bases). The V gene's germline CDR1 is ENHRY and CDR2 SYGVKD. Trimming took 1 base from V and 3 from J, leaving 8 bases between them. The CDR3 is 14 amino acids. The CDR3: CAISEWTPTDTQYF. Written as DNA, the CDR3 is TGTGCCATCAGTGAGTGGACACCTACAGATACGCAGTATTTT.

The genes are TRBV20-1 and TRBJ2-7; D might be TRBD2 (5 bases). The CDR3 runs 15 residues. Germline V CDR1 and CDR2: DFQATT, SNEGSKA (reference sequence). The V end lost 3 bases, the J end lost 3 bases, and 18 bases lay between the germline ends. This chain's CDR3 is CSASHYEGRIYEQYF. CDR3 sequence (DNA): TGCAGTGCTAGTCATTATGAGGGCCGGATCTACGAGCAGTACTTC.

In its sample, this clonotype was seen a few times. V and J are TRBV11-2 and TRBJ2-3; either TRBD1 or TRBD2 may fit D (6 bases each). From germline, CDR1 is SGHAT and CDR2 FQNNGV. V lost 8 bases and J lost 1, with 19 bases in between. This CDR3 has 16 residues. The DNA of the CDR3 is TGTGCCAGCTCACGGGGGTTGGGGGGCGGCACAGATACGCAGTATTTT. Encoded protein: CASSRGLGGGTDTQYF.

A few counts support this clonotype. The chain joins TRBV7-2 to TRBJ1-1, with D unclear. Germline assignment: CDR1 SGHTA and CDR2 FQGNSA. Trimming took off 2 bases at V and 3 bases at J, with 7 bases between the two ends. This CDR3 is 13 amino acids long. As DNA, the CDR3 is TGTGCCAGCAGCTTACCGCGCTACACTGAAGCTTTCTTT. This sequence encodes CASSLPRYTEAFF.

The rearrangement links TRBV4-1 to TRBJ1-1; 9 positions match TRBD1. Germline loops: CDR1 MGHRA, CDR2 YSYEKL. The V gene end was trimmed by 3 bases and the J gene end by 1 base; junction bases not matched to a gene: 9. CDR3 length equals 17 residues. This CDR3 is CASSHPRRGQGNTEAFF. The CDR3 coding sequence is TGCGCCAGCAGCCACCCCCGACGGGGACAGGGGAACACTGAAGCTTTCTTT.

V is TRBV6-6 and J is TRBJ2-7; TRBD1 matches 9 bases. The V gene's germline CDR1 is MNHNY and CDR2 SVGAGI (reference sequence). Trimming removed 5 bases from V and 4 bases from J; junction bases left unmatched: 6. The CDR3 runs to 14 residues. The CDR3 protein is CASSDTGGAYEQYF. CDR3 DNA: TGTGCCAGCAGTGATACAGGGGGCGCGTACGAGCAGTACTTC.

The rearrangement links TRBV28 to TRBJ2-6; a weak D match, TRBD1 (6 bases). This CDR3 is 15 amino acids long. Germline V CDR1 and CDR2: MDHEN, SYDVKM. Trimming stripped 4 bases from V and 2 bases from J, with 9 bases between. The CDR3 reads CASSSQGPGANVLTF. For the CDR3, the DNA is TGTGCCAGCAGTTCACAGGGCCCTGGGGCCAACGTCCTGACTTTC.

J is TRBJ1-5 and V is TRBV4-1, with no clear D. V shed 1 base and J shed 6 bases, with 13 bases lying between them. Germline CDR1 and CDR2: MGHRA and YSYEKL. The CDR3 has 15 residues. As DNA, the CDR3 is TGCGCCAGCAGCCAAGGGGAAGGCACGGCTCAGCCCCAGCATTTT. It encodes CASSQGEGTAQPQHF.

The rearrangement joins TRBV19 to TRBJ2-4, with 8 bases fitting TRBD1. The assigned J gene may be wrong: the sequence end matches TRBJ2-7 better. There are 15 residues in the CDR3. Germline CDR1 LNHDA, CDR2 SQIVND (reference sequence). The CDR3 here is CASSIYGTGLYEQYF. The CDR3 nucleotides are TGTGCCAGTAGTATCTACGGGACAGGTTTGTACGAGCAGTACTTC.

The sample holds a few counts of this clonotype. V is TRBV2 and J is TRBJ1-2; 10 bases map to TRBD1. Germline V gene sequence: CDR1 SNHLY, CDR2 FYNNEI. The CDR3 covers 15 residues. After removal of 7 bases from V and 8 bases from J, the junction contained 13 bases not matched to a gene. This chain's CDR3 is CASNAGTGALGGYTF. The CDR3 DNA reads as TGTGCCAGCAACGCCGGGACAGGGGCCCTTGGGGGCTACACCTTC.

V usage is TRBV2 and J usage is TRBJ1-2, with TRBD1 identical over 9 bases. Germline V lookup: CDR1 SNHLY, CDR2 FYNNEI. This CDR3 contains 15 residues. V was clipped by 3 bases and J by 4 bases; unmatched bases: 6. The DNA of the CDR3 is TGTGCCAGCAGTGAGGGGACAGGGAATATCTATGGCTACACCTTC. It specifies CASSEGTGNIYGYTF.

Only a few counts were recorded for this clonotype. The chain's CDR3 is CSATGQGIYEQYF. The CDR3 DNA reads as TGCAGTGCCACGGGACAGGGCATATACGAGCAGTACTTC. V and J are TRBV20-1 and TRBJ2-7; TRBD1 matches at 9 bases. V lost 6 bases, J lost 4 bases, and 7 bases stayed unmatched. The germline CDR1 and CDR2 sequences are DFQATT and SNEGSKA (reference sequence). The CDR3 is 13 amino acids.

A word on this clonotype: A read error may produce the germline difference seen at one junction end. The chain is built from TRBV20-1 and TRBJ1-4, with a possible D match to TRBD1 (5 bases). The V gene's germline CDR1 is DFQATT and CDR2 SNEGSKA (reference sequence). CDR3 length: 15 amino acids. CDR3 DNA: TGCAGTGCTAGTGGGGGTCGGAGGGCTAATGGAAAACTGTTTTTT. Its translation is CSASGGRRANGKLFF.

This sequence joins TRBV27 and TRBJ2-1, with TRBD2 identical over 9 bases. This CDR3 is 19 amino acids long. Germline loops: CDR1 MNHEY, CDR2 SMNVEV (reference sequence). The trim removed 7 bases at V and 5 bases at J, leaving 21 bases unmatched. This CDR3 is CASNTPTSGCRTHHNEQFF. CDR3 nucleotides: TGTGCCAGCAATACCCCTACTAGCGGGTGCAGGACACACCACAATGAGCAGTTCTTC.

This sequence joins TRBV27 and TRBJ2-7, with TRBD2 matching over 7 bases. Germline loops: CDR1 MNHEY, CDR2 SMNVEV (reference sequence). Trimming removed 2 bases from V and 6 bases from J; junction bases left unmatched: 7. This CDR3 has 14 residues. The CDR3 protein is CASSLAGTISEQYF. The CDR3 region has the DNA TGTGCCAGCAGTTTAGCTGGGACTATAAGCGAGCAGTACTTC.

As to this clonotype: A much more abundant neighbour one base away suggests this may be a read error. Written as DNA, the CDR3 is TGCAGCGCCAGGGGCAAATCCTACAATGAGCAGTACTTC. Translation gives CSARGKSYNEQYF. This rearrangement joins TRBV29-1 to TRBJ2-5, with D tentatively TRBD1 (6 bases). Trimming cost V 7 bases and J 11 bases, with 23 bases left between them. Per the germline V gene, CDR1 is SQVTM and CDR2 is ANQGSEA. The CDR3 is 13 residues long.

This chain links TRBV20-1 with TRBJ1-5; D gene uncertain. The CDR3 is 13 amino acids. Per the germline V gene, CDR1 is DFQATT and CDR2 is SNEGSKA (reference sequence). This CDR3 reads CGVRPISNQPQHF. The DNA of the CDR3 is TGCGGTGTAAGACCTATTAGCAATCAGCCCCAGCATTTT.

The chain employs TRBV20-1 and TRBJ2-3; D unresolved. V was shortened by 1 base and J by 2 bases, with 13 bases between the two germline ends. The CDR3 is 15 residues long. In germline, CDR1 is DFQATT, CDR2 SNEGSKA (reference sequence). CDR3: CSARVSSPLTDTQYF. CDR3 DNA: TGCAGTGCTAGAGTTAGCAGCCCTCTCACAGATACGCAGTATTTT.